The rows below give T cell receptor beta chains drawn from one sample of a study of T cells after posttransplantation cyclophosphamide. Sequencing was performed with immunoSEQ multiplex PCR; in TCRdb, only in-frame clones are kept and a portion is missing. The sample includes about 30,000 clones, over 75% seen only once; the top ten take approximately 0.098%. The sample taken for sequencing was naive CD4+ T cells sorted from blood. The receptors come from a man aged 25-40 years in good health and a related stem cell transplant donor. Each CDR3 is given with its conserved first and last residue. The D gene is left open where the match is weak. Clone size is shown for a subset of rows, as once, few, many or a class of expanded clone.

NA,NA,TRBJ1-2,TRBV28,TGTGCCAGCAGAGTGACAGGAGAGACCTATGGCTACACCTTC,CASRVTGETYGYTF
TRBD1,NA,TRBJ2-5,TRBV11-2,TGTGCCAGCAGCTTCGCGACAGGGGGCAGAGAGACCCAGTACTTC,CASSFATGGRETQYF
TRBD1,NA,TRBJ2-7,TRBV6-5,TGTGCCAGCAGCCGGGACAGGGGTCTCTACGAGCAGTACTTC,CASSRDRGLYEQYF
TRBD2,NA,TRBJ2-5,TRBV2,TGTGCCAGCAGTGGGACTAGCGGGGTCCAGTACTTC,CASSGTSGVQYF
TRBD1,NA,TRBJ1-1,TRBV6-5,TGTGCCAGCAGTTTGGAGGGGGCCCCGAACACTGAAGCTTTCTTT,CASSLEGAPNTEAFF
TRBD1,NA,TRBJ2-7,TRBV6-6,TGTGCCAGCACAGGGGGTTCCTACGAGCAGTACTTC,CASTGGSYEQYF
NA,NA,TRBJ1-2,TRBV28,TGTGCCAGCAGAAGTGGATTTGGCAGGGGCTATGGCTACACCTTC,CASRSGFGRGYGYTF
TRBD2,NA,TRBJ2-2,TRBV9,TGTGCCAGCAGCGTCTCAACTAGCGGGGTTACCAAACCGGCCGGGGAGCTGTTTTTT,CASSVSTSGVTKPAGELFF
NA,NA,TRBJ2-2,TRBV21-1,TGTGCCAGCAGCAATAACAAGCGGGGGGGCCTTGGGTACACCGGGGAGCTGTTTTTT,CASSNNKRGGLGYTGELFF
TRBD2,once,TRBJ2-5,TRBV2,TGTGCCAGCAGTGGAAAGCGGGGGGGCCAAGAGACCCAGTACTTC,CASSGKRGGQETQYF
NA,NA,TRBJ2-2,TRBV9,TGTGCCAGCAGCGTAATGGACACGGCCGGGGAGCTGTTTTTT,CASSVMDTAGELFF
NA,NA,TRBJ1-4,TRBV28,TGTGCCAGCAGTCGTGCGGGGCTCACTAATGAAAAACTGTTTTTT,CASSRAGLTNEKLFF
NA,NA,TRBJ2-1,TRBV9,TGTGCCAGCAGCGTCTCTAATGAGCAGTTCTTC,CASSVSNEQFF
TRBD1,NA,TRBJ2-3,TRBV27,TGTGCCACCCTGGTAACAGGGGGCGCACGTACAGATACGCAGTATTTT,CATLVTGGARTDTQYF
NA,NA,TRBJ2-7,TRBV6-5,TGTGCCAGCAGCACCCTCGGCGAGCAGTACTTC,CASSTLGEQYF
TRBD1,few,TRBJ2-7,TRBV27,TGTGCCAGCAGTGGAACAGGGGGCAGGTACGAGCAGTACTTC,CASSGTGGRYEQYF
NA,few,TRBJ1-2,TRBV6-1,TGTGCCAGCAGTCAGTTATACCCTAACTATGGCTACACCTTC,CASSQLYPNYGYTF
TRBD1,NA,TRBJ1-2,TRBV27,TGTGCCAGCAGTTGGACAGGGGAAGCATATGGCTACACCTTC,CASSWTGEAYGYTF
NA,NA,TRBJ2-5,TRBV9,TGTGCCAGCAGCGTAGGTCGGGTAGAAGAGACCCAGTACTTC,CASSVGRVEETQYF
NA,NA,TRBJ1-2,TRBV28,TGTGCCAGCGGACGGGGGTATGGCTACACCTTC,CASGRGYGYTF
TRBD1,NA,TRBJ2-7,TRBV13,TGTGCCAGCAGCTGGACAGGGTACAGCGAGCAGTACTTC,CASSWTGYSEQYF
NA,NA,TRBJ2-1,TRBV7-9,TGTGCCAGCAGCCCGGTTGGAGGTAACGAGCAGTTCTTC,CASSPVGGNEQFF
NA,NA,TRBJ1-2,TRBV2,TGTGCCAGCAGCCAGGGTGGCTATGGCTACACCTTC,CASSQGGYGYTF
TRBD2,NA,TRBJ2-7,TRBV5-1,TGCGCCAGCAGCCCAAGACTAGCGGGGGGCTACGAGCAGTACTTC,CASSPRLAGGYEQYF
NA,NA,TRBJ1-1,TRBV19,TGTGCCAGTAGTAATCGGGGTGGTGAAGCTTTCTTT,CASSNRGGEAFF
TRBD1,NA,TRBJ1-2,TRBV6-1,TGTGCCAGCAGTACCCGGGACAGCCGTAACTATGGCTACACCTTC,CASSTRDSRNYGYTF
NA,NA,TRBJ2-3,TRBV6-5,TGTGCCAGCGGGAGGGGGGCATTTCCTACCGATACGCAGTATTTT,CASGRGAFPTDTQYF
NA,NA,TRBJ2-2,TRBV7-2,TGTGCCAGCAGCTCGACAGCTATTCCGAACACCGGGGAGCTGTTTTTT,CASSSTAIPNTGELFF
TRBD1,NA,TRBJ2-3,TRBV11-2,TGTGCCAGCAGCTCAGAACGCCCCGGGACAGTCCTAGAGTACACAGATACGCAGTATTTT,CASSSERPGTVLEYTDTQYF
NA,NA,TRBJ2-7,TRBV29-1,TGCAGCGTTGGTCTGACAGGGGAGGGCGAGCAGTACTTC,CSVGLTGEGEQYF
NA,NA,TRBJ1-3,TRBV10-3,TGTGCCATCAGTGAAGCAGGGCGACACTCTGGAAACACCATATATTTT,CAISEAGRHSGNTIYF
NA,NA,TRBJ1-6,TRBV11-2,TGTGCCAGCAGTTCAGGGGCATATAATTCACCCCTCCACTTT,CASSSGAYNSPLHF
NA,NA,TRBJ1-2,TRBV4-1,TGCGCCAGCAGCCAAGAGCGGGGGTGGGCAGCTAACTATGGCTACACCTTC,CASSQERGWAANYGYTF
TRBD1,NA,TRBJ1-3,TRBV25-1,TGTGCCAGCAGAGGATCAGGGGGCAGTGGAAACACCATATATTTT,CASRGSGGSGNTIYF
NA,NA,TRBJ1-2,TRBV21-1,TGTGCCATCAGGGGAGGGGGGTACTATGGCTACACCTTC,CAIRGGGYYGYTF
TRBD2,NA,TRBJ2-2,TRBV11-2,TGTGCCAGCAGCCCCAGGGACGGGGGGTTCACCGGGGAGCTGTTTTTT,CASSPRDGGFTGELFF
NA,once,TRBJ2-2,TRBV6-5,TGTGCCAGCAGTCGAGGGGGTCCGGGGACCGGGGAGCTGTTTTTT,CASSRGGPGTGELFF
TRBD1,NA,TRBJ2-1,TRBV28,TGTGCCAGCACCCCCGGGACAGGGGGATACAATGAGCAGTTCTTC,CASTPGTGGYNEQFF
TRBD1,NA,TRBJ1-1,TRBV7-2,TGTGCCAGCAGCGAAAACAGGGGAGCGAACACTGAAGCTTTCTTT,CASSENRGANTEAFF
TRBD1,NA,TRBJ2-7,TRBV19,TGTGCCAGTAGTTCCGACAGGGGGGGCCTCTACGAGCAGTACTTC,CASSSDRGGLYEQYF
NA,NA,TRBJ1-6,TRBV19,TGTGCCAGTAGTGTAGACGGGTTTAATTCACCCCTCCACTTT,CASSVDGFNSPLHF
NA,NA,TRBJ1-2,TRBV10-2,TGCGCCAGCATGGGGGCTCGGTATGGCTACACCTTC,CASMGARYGYTF
NA,NA,TRBJ2-3,TRBV5-3,TGTGCCAGAAGCGCCCAGGGGGACTTCAACACAGATACGCAGTATTTT,CARSAQGDFNTDTQYF
NA,NA,TRBJ2-4,TRBV18,TGTGCCAGCTCACCATCCCAGGGCATCGAGTACTTC,CASSPSQGIEYF